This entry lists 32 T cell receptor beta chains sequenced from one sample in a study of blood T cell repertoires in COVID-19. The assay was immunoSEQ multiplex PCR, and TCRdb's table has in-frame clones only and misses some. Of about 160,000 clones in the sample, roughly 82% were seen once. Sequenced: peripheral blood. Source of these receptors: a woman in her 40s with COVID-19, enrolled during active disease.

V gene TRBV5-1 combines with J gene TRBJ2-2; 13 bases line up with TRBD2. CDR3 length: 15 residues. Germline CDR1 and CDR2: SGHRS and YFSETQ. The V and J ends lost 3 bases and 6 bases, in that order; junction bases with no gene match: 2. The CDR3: CASSSGLAGAGELFF. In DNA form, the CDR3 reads TGCGCCAGCAGCTCCGGACTAGCGGGAGCCGGGGAGCTGTTTTTT.

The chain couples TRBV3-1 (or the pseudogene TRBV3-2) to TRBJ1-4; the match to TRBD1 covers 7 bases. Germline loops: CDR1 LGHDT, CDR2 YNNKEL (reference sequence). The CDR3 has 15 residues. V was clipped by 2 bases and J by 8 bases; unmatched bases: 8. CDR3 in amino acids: CASSQPDRVGEKLFF. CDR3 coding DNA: TGTGCCAGCAGCCAACCCGACAGGGTTGGGGAAAAACTGTTTTTT.

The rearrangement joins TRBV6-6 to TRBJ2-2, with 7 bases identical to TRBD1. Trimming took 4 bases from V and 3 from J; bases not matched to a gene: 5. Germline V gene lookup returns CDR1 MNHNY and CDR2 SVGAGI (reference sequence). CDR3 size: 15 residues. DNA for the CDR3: TGTGCCAGCAGTTTGGATAGGGGGCACACCGGGGAGCTGTTTTTT. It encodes CASSLDRGHTGELFF.

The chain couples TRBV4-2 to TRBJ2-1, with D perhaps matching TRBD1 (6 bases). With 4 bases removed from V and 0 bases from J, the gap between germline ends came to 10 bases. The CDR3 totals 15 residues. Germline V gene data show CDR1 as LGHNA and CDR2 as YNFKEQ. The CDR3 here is CASSRGGSSYNEQFF. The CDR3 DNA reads TGTGCCAGCAGCCGAGGGGGAAGCTCCTACAATGAGCAGTTCTTC.

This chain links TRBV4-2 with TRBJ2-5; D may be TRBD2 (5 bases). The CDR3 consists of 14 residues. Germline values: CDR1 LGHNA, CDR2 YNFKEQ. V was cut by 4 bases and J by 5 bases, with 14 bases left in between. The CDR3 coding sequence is TGTGCCAGCAGCCCGGGGTCTCCTTTGGAGACCCAGTACTTC. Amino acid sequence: CASSPGSPLETQYF.

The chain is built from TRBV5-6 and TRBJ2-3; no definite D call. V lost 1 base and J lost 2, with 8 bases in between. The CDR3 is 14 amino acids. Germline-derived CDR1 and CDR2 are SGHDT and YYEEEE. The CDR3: CASSLLETTDTQYF. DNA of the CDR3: TGTGCCAGCAGCTTGTTGGAGACCACAGATACGCAGTATTTT.

CDR3 loop: CASSSTGFAQPQHF. CDR3 coding DNA: TGTGCCAGCAGCTCGACAGGGTTTGCCCAGCCCCAGCATTTT. The gene calls are TRBV27 and TRBJ1-5, with 7 bases identical to TRBD1. The germline V gene has CDR1 MNHEY and CDR2 SMNVEV (reference sequence). V dropped 6 bases and J dropped 7; count of bases not matched to a gene: 9. The CDR3 loop spans 14 amino acids.

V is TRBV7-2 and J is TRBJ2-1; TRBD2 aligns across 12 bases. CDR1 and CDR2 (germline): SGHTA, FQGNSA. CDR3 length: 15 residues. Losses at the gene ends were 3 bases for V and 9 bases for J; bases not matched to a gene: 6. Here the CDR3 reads CASSLRLAGDGEQFF. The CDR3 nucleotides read TGTGCCAGCAGCTTGAGACTAGCGGGAGATGGTGAGCAGTTCTTC.

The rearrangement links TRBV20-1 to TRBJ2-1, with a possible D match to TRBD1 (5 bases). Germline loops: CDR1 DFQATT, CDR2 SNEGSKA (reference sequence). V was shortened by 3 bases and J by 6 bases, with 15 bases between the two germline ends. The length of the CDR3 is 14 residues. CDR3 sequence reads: CSASWQGGTNEQFF. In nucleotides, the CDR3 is TGCAGTGCTAGTTGGCAGGGTGGCACCAATGAGCAGTTCTTC.

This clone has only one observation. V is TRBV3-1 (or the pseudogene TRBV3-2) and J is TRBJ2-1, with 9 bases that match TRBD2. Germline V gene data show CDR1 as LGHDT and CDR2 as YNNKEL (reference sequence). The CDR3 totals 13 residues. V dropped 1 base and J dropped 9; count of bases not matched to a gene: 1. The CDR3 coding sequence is TGTGCCAGCAGCCAAGTGCGGGAGGGTGAGCAGTTCTTC. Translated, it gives CASSQVREGEQFF.

CDR3 DNA sequence: TGTGCCAGCAGCCTACAGGGGGCGACTAATGAAAAACTGTTTTTT. This encodes CASSLQGATNEKLFF. The J gene is TRBJ1-4, the V gene TRBV5-5; 9 bases are a match to TRBD1. Germline CDR1 SGHKS, CDR2 YYEKEE (reference sequence). V shed 4 bases, J shed 2 bases, and the junction held 3 bases outside the gene matches. The CDR3 totals 15 residues. The full variable domain, completed using reference TRBV5-5 and TRBJ1-4, is DAGVTQSPTHLIKTRGQQVTLRCSPISGHKSVSWYQQVLGQGPQFIFQYYEKEERGRGNFPDRFSARQFPNYSSELNVNALLLGDSALYLCASSLQGATNEKLFFGSGTQLSVL.

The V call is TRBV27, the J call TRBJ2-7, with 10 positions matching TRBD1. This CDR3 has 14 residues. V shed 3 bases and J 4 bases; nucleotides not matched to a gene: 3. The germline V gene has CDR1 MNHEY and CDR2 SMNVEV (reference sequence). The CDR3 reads CASSFGTGAYEQYF. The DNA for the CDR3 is TGTGCCAGCAGTTTCGGGACAGGGGCATACGAGCAGTACTTC.

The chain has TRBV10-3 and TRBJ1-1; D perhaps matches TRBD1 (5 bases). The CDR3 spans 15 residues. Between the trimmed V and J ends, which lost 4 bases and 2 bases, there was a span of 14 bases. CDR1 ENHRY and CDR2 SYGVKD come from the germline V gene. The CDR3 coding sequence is TGTGCCATCAGTGCCCTGGGGGGGACTAACACTGAAGCTTTCTTT. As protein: CAISALGGTNTEAFF.

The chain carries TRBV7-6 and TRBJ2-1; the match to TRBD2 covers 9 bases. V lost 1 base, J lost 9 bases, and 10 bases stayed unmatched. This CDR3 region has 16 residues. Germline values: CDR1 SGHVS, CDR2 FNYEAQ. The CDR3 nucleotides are TGTGCCAGCAGCTTAGGGGAGCGGGGGGCCGGAAGTGAGCAGTTCTTC. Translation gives CASSLGERGAGSEQFF.

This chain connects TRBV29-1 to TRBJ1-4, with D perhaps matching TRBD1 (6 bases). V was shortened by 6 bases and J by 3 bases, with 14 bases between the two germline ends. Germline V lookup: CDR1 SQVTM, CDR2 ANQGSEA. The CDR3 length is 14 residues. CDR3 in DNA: TGCAGCGTATCACAGGGCGCCGCTAATGAAAAACTGTTTTTT. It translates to CSVSQGAANEKLFF.

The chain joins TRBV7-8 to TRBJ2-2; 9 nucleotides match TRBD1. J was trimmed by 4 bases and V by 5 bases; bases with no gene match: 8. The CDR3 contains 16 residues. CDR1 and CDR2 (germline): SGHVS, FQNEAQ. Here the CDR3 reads CASSQTGDRVTGELFF. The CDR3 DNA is TGTGCCAGCAGCCAAACCGGGGACAGGGTCACCGGGGAGCTGTTTTTT.

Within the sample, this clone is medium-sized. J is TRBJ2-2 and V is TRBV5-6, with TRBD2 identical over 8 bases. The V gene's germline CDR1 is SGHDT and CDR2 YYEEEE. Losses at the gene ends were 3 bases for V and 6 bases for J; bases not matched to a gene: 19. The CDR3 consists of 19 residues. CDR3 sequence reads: CASSSLGTRLGTPPGELFF. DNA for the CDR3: TGTGCCAGCAGCTCGCTCGGGACTAGACTAGGAACCCCACCCGGGGAGCTGTTTTTT.

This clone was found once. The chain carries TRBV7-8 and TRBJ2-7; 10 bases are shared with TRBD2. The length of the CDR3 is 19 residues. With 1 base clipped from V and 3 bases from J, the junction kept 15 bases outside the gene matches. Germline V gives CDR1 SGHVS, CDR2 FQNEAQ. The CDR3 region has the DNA TGTGCCAGCAGCTTAGGTTTTGTAGCGGGAGGTATTTGGGACTACGAGCAGTACTTC. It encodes CASSLGFVAGGIWDYEQYF.

This CDR3 is CASSQDRVGYGYTF. DNA for the CDR3: TGCGCCAGCAGCCAAGACAGGGTCGGCTATGGCTACACCTTC. This rearrangement joins TRBV5-1 to TRBJ1-2, with TRBD1 matching 7 bases. Trimming removed 4 bases from V and 4 bases from J; junction bases left unmatched: 7. In germline, CDR1 is SGHRS, CDR2 YFSETQ. The CDR3 loop spans 14 amino acids.

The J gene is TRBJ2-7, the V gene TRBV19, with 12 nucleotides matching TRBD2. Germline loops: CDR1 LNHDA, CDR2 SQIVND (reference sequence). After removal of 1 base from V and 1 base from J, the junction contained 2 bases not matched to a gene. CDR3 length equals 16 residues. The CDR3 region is CASSIGGLAGSYEQYF. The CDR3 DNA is TGTGCCAGTAGTATAGGAGGACTAGCGGGATCCTACGAGCAGTACTTC. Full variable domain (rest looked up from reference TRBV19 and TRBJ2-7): DGGITQSPKYLFRKEGQNVTLSCEQNLNHDAMYWYRQDPGQGLRLIYYSQIVNDFQKGDIAEGYSVSREKKESFPLTVTSAQKNPTAFYLCASSIGGLAGSYEQYFGPGTRLTVT.

As DNA, the CDR3 is TGTGCCTGGACCTTAGGGGGCAGGAACCAAGAGACCCAGTACTTC. Its protein product is CAWTLGGRNQETQYF. The chain has TRBV30 and TRBJ2-5; 7 bases align to TRBD1. The junction had 8 bases not matched to a gene; V was cut back by 4 bases and J by 0 bases. The CDR3 has 15 residues. CDR1 is GTSNPN and CDR2 is SVGIG in the germline V gene (reference sequence). Full variable domain (rest looked up from reference TRBV30 and TRBJ2-5): SQTIHQWPATLVQPVGSPLSLECTVEGTSNPNLYWYRQAAGRGLQLLFYSVGIGQISSEVPQNLSASRPQDRQFILSSKKLLLSDSGFYLCAWTLGGRNQETQYFGPGTRLLVL.

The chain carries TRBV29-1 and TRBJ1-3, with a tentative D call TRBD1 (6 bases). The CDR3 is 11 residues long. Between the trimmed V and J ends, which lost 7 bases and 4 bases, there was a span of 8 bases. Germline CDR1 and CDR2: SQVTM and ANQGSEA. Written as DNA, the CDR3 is TGCAGCGGTGGACAGGGAAACACCATATATTTT. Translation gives CSGGQGNTIYF.

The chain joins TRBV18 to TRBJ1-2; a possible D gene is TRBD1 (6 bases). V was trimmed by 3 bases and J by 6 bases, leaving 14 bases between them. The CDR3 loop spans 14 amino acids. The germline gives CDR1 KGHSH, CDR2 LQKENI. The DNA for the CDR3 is TGTGCCAGCTCACCTCAAAACAACAGGGATGGCTACACCTTC. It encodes CASSPQNNRDGYTF. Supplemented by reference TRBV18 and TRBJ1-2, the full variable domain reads NAGVMQNPRHLVRRRGQEARLRCSPMKGHSHVYWYRQLPEEGLKFMVYLQKENIIDESGMPKERFSAEFPKEGPSILRIQQVVRGDSAAYFCASSPQNNRDGYTFGSGTRLTVV.

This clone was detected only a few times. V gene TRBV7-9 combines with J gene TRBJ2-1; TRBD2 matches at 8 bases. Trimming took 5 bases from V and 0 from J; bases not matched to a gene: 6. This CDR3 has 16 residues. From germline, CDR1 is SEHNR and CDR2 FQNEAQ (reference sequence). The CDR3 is CASSPVGLDSYNEQFF. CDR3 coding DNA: TGTGCCAGCAGCCCCGTGGGACTAGACTCCTACAATGAGCAGTTCTTC. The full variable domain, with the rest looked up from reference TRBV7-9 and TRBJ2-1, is DTGVSQNPRHKITKRGQNVTFRCDPISEHNRLYWYRQTLGQGPEFLTYFQNEAQLEKSRLLSDRFSAERPKGSFSTLEIQRTEQGDSAMYLCASSPVGLDSYNEQFFGPGTRLTVL.

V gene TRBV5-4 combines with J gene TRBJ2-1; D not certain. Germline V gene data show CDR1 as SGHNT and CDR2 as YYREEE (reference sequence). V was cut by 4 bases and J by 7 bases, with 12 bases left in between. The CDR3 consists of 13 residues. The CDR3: CASSPLLVNEQFF. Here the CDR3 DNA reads TGTGCCAGCAGCCCCCTGTTAGTAAATGAGCAGTTCTTC.

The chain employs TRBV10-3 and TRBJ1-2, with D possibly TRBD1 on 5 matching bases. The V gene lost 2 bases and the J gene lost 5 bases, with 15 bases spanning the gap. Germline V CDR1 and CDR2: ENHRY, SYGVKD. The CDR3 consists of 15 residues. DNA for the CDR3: TGTGCCATCAGTGAGCCAGGGAGGGTTCTTTATGGCTACACCTTC. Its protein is CAISEPGRVLYGYTF.

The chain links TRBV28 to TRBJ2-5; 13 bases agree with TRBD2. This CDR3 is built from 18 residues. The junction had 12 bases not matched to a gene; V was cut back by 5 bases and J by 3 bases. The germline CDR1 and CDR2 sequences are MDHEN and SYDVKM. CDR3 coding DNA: TGTGCCAGCAGTACCACCTCCGGGGGACTAGCGGGAAAAGAGACCCAGTACTTC. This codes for CASSTTSGGLAGKETQYF.

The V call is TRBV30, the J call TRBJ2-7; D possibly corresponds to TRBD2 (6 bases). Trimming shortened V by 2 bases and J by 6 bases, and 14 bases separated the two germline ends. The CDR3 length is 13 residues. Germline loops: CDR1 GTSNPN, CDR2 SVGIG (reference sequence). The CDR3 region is CAWSQQHGGEQYV. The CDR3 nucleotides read TGTGCCTGGAGTCAACAACACGGGGGCGAGCAGTACGTC.

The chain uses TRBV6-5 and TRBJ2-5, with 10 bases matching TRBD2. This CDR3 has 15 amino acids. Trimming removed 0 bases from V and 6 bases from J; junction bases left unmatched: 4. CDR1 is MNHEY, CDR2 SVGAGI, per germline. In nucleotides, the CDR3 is TGTGCCAGCAGTTACTCGAGCGGGGGGGGAAAGACCCAGTACTTC. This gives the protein CASSYSSGGGKTQYF.

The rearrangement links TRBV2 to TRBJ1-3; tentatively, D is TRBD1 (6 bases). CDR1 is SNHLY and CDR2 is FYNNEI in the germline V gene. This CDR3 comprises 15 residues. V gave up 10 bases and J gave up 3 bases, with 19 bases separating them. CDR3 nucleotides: TGTGCCATACCCACCGGGGGGCTTGGTGGAAACACCATATATTTT. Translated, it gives CAIPTGGLGGNTIYF.

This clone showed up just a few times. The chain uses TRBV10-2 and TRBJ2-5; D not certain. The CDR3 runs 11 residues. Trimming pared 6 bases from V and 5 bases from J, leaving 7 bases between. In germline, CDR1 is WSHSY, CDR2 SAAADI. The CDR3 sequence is CASSPGETQYF. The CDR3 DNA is TGCGCCAGCAGCCCCGGGGAGACCCAGTACTTC.

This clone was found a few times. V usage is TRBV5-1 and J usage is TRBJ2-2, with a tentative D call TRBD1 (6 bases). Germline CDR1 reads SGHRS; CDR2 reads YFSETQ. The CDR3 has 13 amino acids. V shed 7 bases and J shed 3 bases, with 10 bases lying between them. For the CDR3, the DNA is TGCGCCAGCGGGTCAGGGGACACCGGGGAGCTGTTTTTT. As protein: CASGSGDTGELFF. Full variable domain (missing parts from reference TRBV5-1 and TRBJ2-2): KAGVTQTPRYLIKTRGQQVTLSCSPISGHRSVSWYQQTPGQGLQFLFEYFSETQRNKGNFPGRFSGRQFSNSRSEMNVSTLELGDSALYLCASGSGDTGELFFGEGSRLTVL.